What follows are 18 T cell receptor beta chains derived from one specimen sequenced in a study of blood T cells in healthy people across ages. The second PCR ran about 6 to 12 cycles with a sample-barcoded 5' primer and J-beta primers. TCRdb ran MiXCR on the 5' RACE reads and lists one entry per CDR3 protein. The sample lists nearly 800,000 distinct CDR3 sequences, around three fifths occurring once. Source material: blood. The receptors come from a man aged 35-49 years in good health.

J is TRBJ2-7 and V is TRBV3-1; D not certain. CDR3 size: 14 residues. Germline V CDR1 and CDR2: LGHDT, YNNKEL (reference sequence). Trimming left V 7 bases short and J 6 bases short, with 19 bases between. The CDR3 spells CASTPQEVSGEQYF. DNA of the CDR3: TGTGCCAGCACTCCACAAGAAGTTTCTGGCGAGCAGTACTTC.

This clonotype was detected only a few times. V is TRBV28 and J is TRBJ2-5; no clear D. Near its end, the DNA agrees better with TRBJ2-7, so the J call may be wrong. The CDR3 totals 15 residues. CDR1 and CDR2 (germline): MDHEN, SYDVKM. This chain's CDR3 is CASSSPPPSMYEQYF. CDR3 in DNA: TGTGCCAGCAGTTCCCCCCCGCCTAGTATGTACGAGCAGTACTTC.

Concerning this clonotype: The junction and the germline gene differ at one end; a read error may be behind it. The chain is built from TRBV6-6 and TRBJ1-2; D may be TRBD1 (5 bases). Germline lookup yields CDR1 MNHNY and CDR2 SVGAGI (reference sequence). The CDR3 totals 17 residues. This chain's CDR3 is CASSYISPKDPGYGHTF. CDR3 nucleotide sequence: TGTGCCAGCAGTTACATAAGCCCCAAAGACCCAGGGTATGGCCACACCTTC.

V and J are TRBV18 and TRBJ1-6; the D gene is possibly TRBD1 (5 bases). The V gene's germline CDR1 is KGHSH and CDR2 LQKENI. This CDR3 region has 16 residues. The ends were cut back, 3 bases at V and 7 bases at J, with 16 bases in the middle. The chain's CDR3 is CASSPPGPTGNSPLHF. CDR3 coding DNA: TGTGCCAGCTCACCGCCGGGACCTACGGGGAATTCACCCCTCCACTTT.

This clonotype was counted a few times. The chain links TRBV11-2 to TRBJ2-1; TRBD2 is a possible D gene (7 bases). This CDR3 has 20 residues. Trimming shortened V by 4 bases and J by 0 bases, and 25 bases separated the two germline ends. Germline V lookup: CDR1 SGHAT, CDR2 FQNNGV. The CDR3 spells CASSSNSPLRGASSYNEQFF. DNA of the CDR3: TGTGCCAGCAGCTCGAATTCCCCCCTCCGGGGGGCAAGCTCCTACAATGAGCAGTTCTTC.

The chain joins TRBV12-5 to TRBJ2-7, with a tentative D call TRBD2 (6 bases). The length of the CDR3 is 15 residues. V lost 5 bases and J 2 bases, leaving 16 bases between the germline ends. CDR1 and CDR2 (germline): LGHNT, FRNRAP. CDR3 sequence (DNA): TGTGCTAGTGGTGGGAGTTTGGGACTCACCTACGAGCAGTACTTC. It translates to CASGGSLGLTYEQYF.

Here the CDR3 DNA reads TGTGCCAGCAGTTACTCGTTTTCCATCAGGTACTTC. As protein: CASSYSFSIRYF. V is TRBV6-2 or TRBV6-3 and J is TRBJ2-5, with no clear D. The germline V gene has CDR1 MNHEY and CDR2 SVGEGT. V lost 0 bases and J 13 bases, leaving 12 bases between the germline ends. The CDR3 is 12 residues long.

J is TRBJ1-2 and V is TRBV11-3; D not resolved. V was trimmed by 3 bases and J by 3 bases, leaving 11 bases between them. This CDR3 has 14 amino acids. Germline loops: CDR1 SGHNT, CDR2 YENEEA. The CDR3 bases are TGTGCCAGCAGCTTGCGACCCTTAGACTATGGCTACACCTTC. Translated: CASSLRPLDYGYTF.

The chain recombines TRBV28 with TRBJ2-3; TRBD2 agrees at 9 bases. The CDR3 extends over 16 amino acids. V shed 3 bases, J shed 3 bases, and the junction held 7 bases outside the gene matches. The germline V gene has CDR1 MDHEN and CDR2 SYDVKM. Here the CDR3 reads CASSFSGSEGTDTQYF. The CDR3 nucleotides are TGTGCCAGCAGTTTTAGCGGGAGTGAAGGGACAGATACGCAGTATTTT.

This chain uses TRBV6-5 with TRBJ2-1; D might be TRBD1 or TRBD2, each matching 6 bases. This CDR3 region has 18 residues. Germline lookup yields CDR1 MNHEY and CDR2 SVGAGI. V lost 0 bases and J lost 5, with 20 bases in between. The DNA for the CDR3 is TGTGCCAGCAGTTACTCGGTCGGTGCTGGGGGGCGCAACAATGAGCAGTTCTTC. It is translated as CASSYSVGAGGRNNEQFF.

This clonotype showed up just once. The J gene is TRBJ2-1, the V gene TRBV27, with 10 nucleotides matching TRBD2. This CDR3 has 13 residues. J lost 9 bases, V lost 7 bases, and 6 bases had no gene match. CDR1 MNHEY and CDR2 SMNVEV come from the germline V gene (reference sequence). The DNA for the CDR3 is TGTGCCAGCATGGGGACTAGCGCCGGTGAGCAGTTCTTC. This codes for CASMGTSAGEQFF.

In nucleotides, the CDR3 is TGCAGCGTTGCCGGGACTAGCGGGGGGCCCCACACAGATACGCAGTATTTT. Protein: CSVAGTSGGPHTDTQYF. J is TRBJ2-3 and V is TRBV29-1; TRBD2 agrees at 15 bases. J was trimmed by 2 bases and V by 4 bases; bases with no gene match: 7. Germline V gene lookup returns CDR1 SQVTM and CDR2 ANQGSEA. CDR3 length: 17 residues.

V usage is TRBV4-3 and J usage is TRBJ2-7; D is possibly TRBD1 (5 bases). Germline CDR1 reads LGHNA; CDR2 reads YSLEER. Between the trimmed V and J ends, which lost 4 bases and 2 bases, there was a span of 15 bases. The CDR3 sequence is 15 residues long. The CDR3: CASSPRAGSAYEQYF. Written as DNA, the CDR3 is TGCGCCAGCAGCCCTCGGGCAGGGTCAGCCTACGAGCAGTACTTC.

This chain joins TRBV6-2 or TRBV6-3 and TRBJ2-4; D unclear. Trimming stripped 8 bases from V and 13 bases from J, with 24 bases between. CDR3 size: 14 residues. Per germline, CDR1 MNHEY and CDR2 SVGEGT. This CDR3 is CASGERQAVMSQYF. CDR3 nucleotides: TGTGCCAGCGGCGAAAGACAAGCCGTGATGTCCCAGTACTTC.

The table lists this clonotype with a count of one. V and J are TRBV20-1 and TRBJ2-7; D is ambiguous. This CDR3 has 12 residues. Germline-derived CDR1 and CDR2 are DFQATT and SNEGSKA (reference sequence). V was shortened by 3 bases and J by 4 bases, with 10 bases between the two germline ends. The CDR3: CSASFGRYEQYF. In nucleotides, the CDR3 is TGCAGTGCTAGCTTTGGCAGGTACGAGCAGTACTTC.

This clonotype was counted between two and nine times. This chain links TRBV12-3 or TRBV12-4 with TRBJ2-5, with D unclear. V lost 5 bases to trimming and J lost 5 bases, with 12 bases between them. The CDR3 runs 13 residues. The CDR3: CASSPPRWETQYF. The CDR3 DNA reads TGTGCCAGCAGTCCCCCAAGATGGGAGACCCAGTACTTC.

The chain is built from TRBV15 and TRBJ2-1; 12 bases align to TRBD2. V lost 3 bases to trimming and J lost 7 bases; unmatched junction nucleotides: 16. The germline CDR1 and CDR2 sequences are LNHNV and YYDKDF (reference sequence). The CDR3 extends over 19 amino acids. CDR3 sequence reads: CATSSVGGTSGGPGNEQFF. The CDR3 coding sequence is TGTGCCACCAGCAGCGTTGGTGGAACTAGCGGGGGGCCGGGAAATGAGCAGTTCTTC.

V and J are TRBV15 and TRBJ1-1; D unclear. V lost 1 base and J lost 7, with 10 bases in between. Germline CDR1 and CDR2: LNHNV and YYDKDF (reference sequence). The CDR3 totals 13 residues. CDR3 residues: CATSRVRYIEAFF. CDR3 in DNA: TGTGCCACCAGCAGAGTTCGGTATATTGAAGCTTTCTTT.